This T cell receptor (beta chain) was recorded in a study of T cells after somatic rescue of genetic block. The germline CDR1 and CDR2 sequences are LNHDA and SQIVND (reference sequence). The CDR3 runs 16 residues. V was pared by 3 bases and J by 3 bases, with 6 bases of the junction left unmatched. Libraries were prepared by immunoSEQ multiplex PCR; TCRdb keeps only in-frame clonotypes and omits some of them. The table has over 14,000 clones, around 68% seen once. This clone appeared a single time. The clonotype comes from a man younger than 30. The gene calls are TRBV19 and TRBJ2-5; TRBD1 matches 11 bases. Sequenced sample: peripheral blood mononuclear cells (PBMCs). DNA of the CDR3: TGTGCCAGTAGTATGATCGGACAGGGGGCGAAAGAGACCCAGTACTTC. Protein sequence: CASSMIGQGAKETQYF.